This T cell receptor (beta chain) is from a study of immune characterization of retroperitoneal liposarcoma. Germline CDR1 and CDR2: MNHEY and SVGAGI. The germline V and J ends were trimmed by 10 bases and 1 base, with 19 bases remaining between them. The CDR3 has 15 residues. In TCRdb, the PCR reads were re-called with MiXCR into one record per CDR3 protein. The sample includes about 10,000 distinct CDR3 sequences, approximately 24% of them seen just once. The sequencing sample was made of blood. This TCR derives from a female donor with retroperitoneal liposarcoma. The chain is built from TRBV6-5 and TRBJ1-2; D may be TRBD1 (5 bases). This chain's CDR3 is CATGREPGGNYGYTF. The CDR3 nucleotides read TGTGCCACAGGGCGGGAGCCGGGGGGTAACTATGGCTACACCTTC.